This is a list of T cell receptor beta chains from one sample in a study of blood T cell repertoires in COVID-19. Repertoires were generated with immunoSEQ multiplex PCR, while TCRdb's copy carries only in-frame clones and drops some. The table lists 160,000 or so clones, 65% to 85% of them singletons. The sample consisted of peripheral blood. These receptors came from a man in his sixties with active or convalescent COVID-19. Each CDR3 is given with its conserved first and last residue. D genes are given only for firm matches. Rows may omit the clone size; those that give it use once, few, many or a size class.

d_call: TRBD1
j_call: TRBJ1-3
v_call: TRBV10-1
cdr3_length: 15
clone_size: .
cdr3_aa: CASSAGTASGNTIYF
cdr3_nt: TGCGCCAGCAGTGCAGGGACAGCGTCTGGAAACACCATATATTTT

d_call: TRBD2
j_call: TRBJ2-4
v_call: TRBV20-1
cdr3_length: 11
clone_size: .
cdr3_aa: CSARGWDIQYF
cdr3_nt: TGCAGTGCGCGGGGGTGGGACATTCAGTACTTC

d_call: .
j_call: TRBJ1-5
v_call: TRBV9
cdr3_length: 15
clone_size: .
cdr3_aa: CASSVGVNSNQPQHF
cdr3_nt: TGTGCCAGCAGCGTAGGAGTGAATAGCAATCAGCCCCAGCATTTT

d_call: .
j_call: TRBJ2-1
v_call: TRBV11-3
cdr3_length: 16
clone_size: .
cdr3_aa: CASSLAGSRSYNEQFF
cdr3_nt: TGTGCCAGCAGCTTAGCCGGGAGCCGCTCCTACAATGAGCAGTTCTTC

d_call: TRBD1
j_call: TRBJ1-5
v_call: TRBV3-1/TRBV3-2
cdr3_length: 17
clone_size: .
cdr3_aa: CASSQTGQAYGNQPQHF
cdr3_nt: TGTGCCAGCAGCCAGACGGGACAGGCATATGGCAATCAGCCCCAGCATTTT

d_call: .
j_call: TRBJ1-1
v_call: TRBV7-8
cdr3_length: 17
clone_size: .
cdr3_aa: CASSQPTSVGGNTEAFF
cdr3_nt: TGTGCCAGCAGCCAGCCAACGTCGGTGGGAGGGAACACTGAAGCTTTCTTT

d_call: .
j_call: TRBJ2-7
v_call: TRBV11-2
cdr3_length: 12
clone_size: .
cdr3_aa: CASSPGVYEQYF
cdr3_nt: TGTGCCAGCAGTCCCGGAGTCTACGAGCAGTACTTC

d_call: TRBD2
j_call: TRBJ2-1
v_call: TRBV6-5
cdr3_length: 15
clone_size: .
cdr3_aa: CASSPGPGGYNEQFF
cdr3_nt: TGTGCCAGCAGCCCGGGTCCGGGGGGCTACAATGAGCAGTTCTTC

d_call: TRBD2
j_call: TRBJ2-5
v_call: TRBV7-6
cdr3_length: 16
clone_size: .
cdr3_aa: CASSLGVAGGLKTQYF
cdr3_nt: TGTGCCAGCAGCTTAGGTGTCGCGGGGGGTCTCAAGACCCAGTACTTC

d_call: .
j_call: TRBJ1-6
v_call: TRBV6-5
cdr3_length: 14
clone_size: .
cdr3_aa: CASSYRGFGSPLHF
cdr3_nt: TGTGCCAGCAGTTACCGAGGTTTCGGATCACCCCTCCACTTT

d_call: .
j_call: TRBJ1-1
v_call: TRBV3-1/TRBV3-2
cdr3_length: 13
clone_size: .
cdr3_aa: CASSQGRGTEAFF
cdr3_nt: TGTGCCAGCAGCCAGGGCAGGGGAACTGAAGCTTTCTTT

d_call: .
j_call: TRBJ1-4
v_call: TRBV15
cdr3_length: 14
clone_size: .
cdr3_aa: CATSRDLWREKLFF
cdr3_nt: TGTGCCACCAGCAGAGATCTTTGGAGAGAAAAACTGTTTTTT

d_call: .
j_call: TRBJ2-5
v_call: TRBV28
cdr3_length: 15
clone_size: .
cdr3_aa: CASSTRQRVGATQYF
cdr3_nt: TGTGCCAGCAGTACTCGGCAAAGGGTAGGGGCGACCCAGTACTTC

d_call: TRBD1
j_call: TRBJ1-2
v_call: TRBV28
cdr3_length: 16
clone_size: .
cdr3_aa: CASSFQQSAGGYGYTF
cdr3_nt: TGTGCCAGCAGTTTCCAACAGAGCGCAGGGGGCTATGGCTACACCTTC

d_call: .
j_call: TRBJ2-7
v_call: TRBV18
cdr3_length: 19
clone_size: few
cdr3_aa: CASSPAGAGGRYFSYEQYF
cdr3_nt: TGTGCCAGCTCACCTGCGGGGGCAGGGGGCCGTTATTTCTCCTACGAGCAGTACTTC

d_call: .
j_call: TRBJ1-3
v_call: TRBV3-1/TRBV3-2
cdr3_length: 16
clone_size: .
cdr3_aa: CASSPRGGVSGNTIYF
cdr3_nt: TGTGCCAGCAGCCCCAGAGGAGGGGTTTCTGGAAACACCATATATTTT

d_call: TRBD2
j_call: TRBJ2-7
v_call: TRBV28
cdr3_length: 15
clone_size: once
cdr3_aa: CASSSGGSFSYEQYF
cdr3_nt: TGTGCCAGCAGTTCTGGCGGGAGTTTCTCCTACGAGCAGTACTTC

d_call: .
j_call: TRBJ2-2
v_call: TRBV24-1
cdr3_length: 15
clone_size: .
cdr3_aa: CATSDSDWDTGELFF
cdr3_nt: TGTGCCACCAGTGACTCAGACTGGGACACCGGGGAGCTGTTTTTT

d_call: .
j_call: TRBJ1-2
v_call: TRBV12-2
cdr3_length: 19
clone_size: once
cdr3_aa: CASRLDTGQGAGQDYGYTF
cdr3_nt: TGTGCAAGTCGCTTAGATACCGGGCAGGGGGCAGGTCAGGACTATGGCTACACCTTC

d_call: .
j_call: TRBJ1-1
v_call: TRBV6-2/TRBV6-3
cdr3_length: 13
clone_size: .
cdr3_aa: CASSYSQNTEAFF
cdr3_nt: TGTGCCAGCAGTTACTCACAGAACACTGAAGCTTTCTTT

d_call: .
j_call: TRBJ1-4
v_call: TRBV7-9
cdr3_length: 15
clone_size: .
cdr3_aa: CASSLVTGRIEKLFF
cdr3_nt: TGTGCCAGCAGCTTAGTAACAGGGCGGATCGAAAAACTGTTTTTT

d_call: .
j_call: TRBJ1-1
v_call: TRBV29-1
cdr3_length: 12
clone_size: .
cdr3_aa: CSVVSGNTEAFF
cdr3_nt: TGCAGCGTTGTTTCAGGGAACACTGAAGCTTTCTTT

d_call: .
j_call: TRBJ1-3
v_call: TRBV11-2
cdr3_length: 15
clone_size: few
cdr3_aa: CASSLDFGSGNTIYF
cdr3_nt: TGTGCCAGCAGCTTAGATTTCGGCTCTGGAAACACCATATATTTT

d_call: .
j_call: TRBJ1-4
v_call: TRBV10-3
cdr3_length: 11
clone_size: once
cdr3_aa: CAISGGLELFF
cdr3_nt: TGTGCCATCAGTGGCGGTCTCGAACTGTTTTTT

d_call: TRBD2
j_call: TRBJ2-1
v_call: TRBV6-5
cdr3_length: 15
clone_size: .
cdr3_aa: CASRYSSGGYNEQFF
cdr3_nt: TGTGCCAGCAGATACTCTAGCGGGGGATACAATGAGCAGTTCTTC

d_call: .
j_call: TRBJ1-2
v_call: TRBV9
cdr3_length: 15
clone_size: .
cdr3_aa: CASSVDPRTGYGYTF
cdr3_nt: TGTGCCAGCAGCGTAGATCCACGGACGGGATATGGCTACACCTTC

d_call: .
j_call: TRBJ2-3
v_call: TRBV15
cdr3_length: 12
clone_size: .
cdr3_aa: CATRGTDDTQYF
cdr3_nt: TGTGCCACCAGGGGGACTGACGATACGCAGTATTTT

d_call: .
j_call: TRBJ1-1
v_call: TRBV9
cdr3_length: 13
clone_size: .
cdr3_aa: CASSTSVNTEAFF
cdr3_nt: TGTGCCAGCAGCACGAGTGTGAACACTGAAGCTTTCTTT

d_call: TRBD1
j_call: TRBJ1-2
v_call: TRBV19
cdr3_length: 13
clone_size: .
cdr3_aa: CASSTGTGNGYTF
cdr3_nt: TGTGCCAGTAGTACAGGGACAGGGAATGGCTACACCTTC

d_call: TRBD2
j_call: TRBJ2-5
v_call: TRBV7-8
cdr3_length: 16
clone_size: .
cdr3_aa: CASSHSGGGAVETQYF
cdr3_nt: TGTGCCAGCAGCCACTCGGGCGGGGGGGCTGTGGAGACCCAGTACTTC

d_call: TRBD1
j_call: TRBJ2-6
v_call: TRBV2
cdr3_length: 15
clone_size: .
cdr3_aa: CASSDRVPGANVLTF
cdr3_nt: TGTGCCAGCAGCGACAGGGTTCCTGGGGCCAACGTCCTGACTTTC

d_call: .
j_call: TRBJ2-2
v_call: TRBV7-9
cdr3_length: 12
clone_size: .
cdr3_aa: CASSQGPGELFF
cdr3_nt: TGTGCCAGCAGCCAGGGGCCCGGGGAGCTGTTTTTT

d_call: .
j_call: TRBJ1-6
v_call: TRBV7-2
cdr3_length: 15
clone_size: .
cdr3_aa: CASSLSRQGGSPLHF
cdr3_nt: TGTGCCAGCAGCTTATCCAGGCAGGGCGGATCACCCCTCCACTTT

d_call: .
j_call: TRBJ2-3
v_call: TRBV3-1/TRBV3-2
cdr3_length: 12
clone_size: .
cdr3_aa: CASSQPENTQYF
cdr3_nt: TGTGCCAGCAGCCAACCGGAGAATACGCAGTATTTT

d_call: TRBD1
j_call: TRBJ2-7
v_call: TRBV6-1
cdr3_length: 14
clone_size: medium-sized
cdr3_aa: CASSEWDSSYEQYF
cdr3_nt: TGTGCCAGCAGTGAATGGGACAGCTCCTACGAGCAGTACTTC

d_call: .
j_call: TRBJ2-2
v_call: TRBV6-5
cdr3_length: 15
clone_size: few
cdr3_aa: CASSSWRVNTGELFF
cdr3_nt: TGTGCCAGCAGTTCGTGGCGGGTTAACACCGGGGAGCTGTTTTTT

d_call: TRBD2
j_call: TRBJ2-7
v_call: TRBV5-4
cdr3_length: 16
clone_size: .
cdr3_aa: CASSLGRTSDSYEQYF
cdr3_nt: TGTGCCAGCAGCTTGGGTCGGACTAGCGACTCCTACGAGCAGTACTTC

d_call: .
j_call: TRBJ1-2
v_call: TRBV3-1/TRBV3-2
cdr3_length: 15
clone_size: once
cdr3_aa: CASSRAPSGGFGYTF
cdr3_nt: TGTGCCAGCAGCCGAGCCCCGAGCGGGGGGTTTGGCTACACCTTC

d_call: .
j_call: TRBJ2-7
v_call: TRBV7-9
cdr3_length: 15
clone_size: .
cdr3_aa: CASSLARGSSYEQYF
cdr3_nt: TGTGCCAGCAGCTTAGCCAGGGGAAGCTCCTACGAGCAGTACTTC

d_call: TRBD1
j_call: TRBJ1-6
v_call: TRBV6-5
cdr3_length: 14
clone_size: .
cdr3_aa: CASSAGQGVSPLHF
cdr3_nt: TGTGCCAGCAGCGCGGGACAGGGTGTCTCACCCCTCCACTTT

d_call: TRBD2
j_call: TRBJ2-7
v_call: TRBV5-1
cdr3_length: 18
clone_size: .
cdr3_aa: CASSLTGTSGYLRTEQYF
cdr3_nt: TGCGCCAGCAGCTTGACCGGGACTAGCGGTTATCTGAGGACGGAGCAGTACTTC

d_call: .
j_call: TRBJ1-2
v_call: TRBV28
cdr3_length: 13
clone_size: .
cdr3_aa: CASSRAGREGYTF
cdr3_nt: TGTGCCAGCAGTCGAGCGGGGCGGGAGGGCTACACCTTC

d_call: .
j_call: TRBJ1-4
v_call: TRBV19
cdr3_length: 16
clone_size: .
cdr3_aa: CASNLPTGKSNEKLFF
cdr3_nt: TGTGCCAGTAATCTTCCTACAGGGAAAAGTAATGAAAAACTGTTTTTT

d_call: .
j_call: TRBJ2-5
v_call: TRBV29-1
cdr3_length: 13
clone_size: .
cdr3_aa: CSVVGVNQETQYF
cdr3_nt: TGCAGCGTTGTCGGGGTTAACCAAGAGACCCAGTACTTC

d_call: .
j_call: TRBJ1-1
v_call: TRBV18
cdr3_length: 15
clone_size: .
cdr3_aa: CASSPAGRVNTEAFF
cdr3_nt: TGTGCCAGCTCACCCGCGGGTAGGGTGAACACTGAAGCTTTCTTT

d_call: TRBD2
j_call: TRBJ2-7
v_call: TRBV7-2
cdr3_length: 16
clone_size: .
cdr3_aa: CASSLGGSGVPYEQYF
cdr3_nt: TGTGCCAGCAGCTTGGGCGGGAGTGGAGTCCCCTACGAGCAGTACTTC

d_call: .
j_call: TRBJ1-5
v_call: TRBV6-1
cdr3_length: 13
clone_size: few
cdr3_aa: CASSERGNQPQHF
cdr3_nt: TGTGCCAGCAGTGAGAGGGGGAATCAGCCCCAGCATTTT

d_call: .
j_call: TRBJ1-2
v_call: TRBV4-2
cdr3_length: 15
clone_size: few
cdr3_aa: CASSQGTGFSDGYTF
cdr3_nt: TGTGCCAGCAGCCAAGGTACAGGGTTTAGTGATGGCTACACCTTC

d_call: .
j_call: TRBJ1-5
v_call: TRBV15
cdr3_length: 18
clone_size: .
cdr3_aa: CATSRDRFALGGNQPQHF
cdr3_nt: TGTGCCACCAGCAGAGATCGTTTTGCCTTGGGAGGCAATCAGCCCCAGCATTTT

d_call: TRBD1
j_call: TRBJ1-4
v_call: TRBV5-1
cdr3_length: 16
clone_size: once
cdr3_aa: CASSSPQGGVNEKLFF
cdr3_nt: TGCGCCAGCAGCTCACCCCAGGGGGGAGTTAATGAAAAACTGTTTTTT

d_call: TRBD2
j_call: TRBJ2-7
v_call: TRBV11-2
cdr3_length: 17
clone_size: .
cdr3_aa: CASSPIGGTSGSHEQYF
cdr3_nt: TGTGCCAGCAGCCCAATAGGGGGGACTAGCGGGAGCCACGAGCAGTACTTC